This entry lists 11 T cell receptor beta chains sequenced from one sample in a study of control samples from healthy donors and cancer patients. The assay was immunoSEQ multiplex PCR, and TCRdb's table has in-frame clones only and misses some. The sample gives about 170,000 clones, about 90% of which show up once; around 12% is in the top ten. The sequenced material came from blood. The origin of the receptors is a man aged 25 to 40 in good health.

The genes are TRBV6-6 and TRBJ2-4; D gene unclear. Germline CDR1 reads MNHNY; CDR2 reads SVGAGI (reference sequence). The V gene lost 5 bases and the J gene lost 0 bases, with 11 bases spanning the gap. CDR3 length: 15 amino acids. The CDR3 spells CASSTTHLAKNIQYF. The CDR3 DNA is TGTGCCAGCAGTACTACGCATCTAGCCAAAAACATTCAGTACTTC.

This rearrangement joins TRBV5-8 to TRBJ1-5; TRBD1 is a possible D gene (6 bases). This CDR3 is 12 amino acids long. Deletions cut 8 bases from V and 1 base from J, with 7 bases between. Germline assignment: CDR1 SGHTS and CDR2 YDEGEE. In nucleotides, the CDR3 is TGTGCCAGTCAGGGGAGCAATCAGCCCCAGCATTTT. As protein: CASQGSNQPQHF.

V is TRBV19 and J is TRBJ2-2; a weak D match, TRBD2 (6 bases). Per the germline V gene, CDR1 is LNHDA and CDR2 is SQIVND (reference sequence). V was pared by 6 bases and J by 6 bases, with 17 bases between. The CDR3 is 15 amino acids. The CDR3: CASRTSRAGPGELFF. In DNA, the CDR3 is TGTGCCAGTAGGACTTCGAGGGCGGGACCCGGGGAGCTGTTTTTT.

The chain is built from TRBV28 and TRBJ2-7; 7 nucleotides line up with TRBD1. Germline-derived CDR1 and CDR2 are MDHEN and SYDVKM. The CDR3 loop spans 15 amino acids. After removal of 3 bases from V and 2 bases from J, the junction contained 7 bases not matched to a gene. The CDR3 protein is CASSLPGQKTYEQYF. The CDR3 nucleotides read TGTGCCAGCAGTTTGCCGGGACAGAAGACCTACGAGCAGTACTTC.

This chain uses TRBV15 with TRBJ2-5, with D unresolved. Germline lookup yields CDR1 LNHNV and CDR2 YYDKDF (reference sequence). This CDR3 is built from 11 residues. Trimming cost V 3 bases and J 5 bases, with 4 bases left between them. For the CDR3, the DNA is TGTGCCACCAGCAGGACGGAGACCCAGTACTTC. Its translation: CATSRTETQYF. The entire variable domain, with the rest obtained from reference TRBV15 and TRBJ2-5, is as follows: DAMVIQNPRYQVTQFGKPVTLSCSQTLNHNVMYWYQQKSSQAPKLLFHYYDKDFNNEADTPDNFQSRRPNTSFCFLDIRSPGLGDTAMYLCATSRTETQYFGPGTRLLVL.

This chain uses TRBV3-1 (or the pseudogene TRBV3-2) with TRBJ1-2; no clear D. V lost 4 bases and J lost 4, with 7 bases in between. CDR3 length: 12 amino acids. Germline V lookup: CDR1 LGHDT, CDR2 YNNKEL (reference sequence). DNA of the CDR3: TGTGCCAGCAGCCGGCCCCCCTATGGCTACACCTTC. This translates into CASSRPPYGYTF.

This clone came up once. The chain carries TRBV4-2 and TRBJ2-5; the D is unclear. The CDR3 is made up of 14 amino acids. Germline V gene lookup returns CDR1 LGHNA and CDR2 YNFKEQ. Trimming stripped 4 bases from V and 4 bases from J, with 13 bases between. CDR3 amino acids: CASSRRLTGETQYF. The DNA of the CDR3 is TGTGCCAGCAGCCGGCGCCTCACGGGAGAGACCCAGTACTTC.

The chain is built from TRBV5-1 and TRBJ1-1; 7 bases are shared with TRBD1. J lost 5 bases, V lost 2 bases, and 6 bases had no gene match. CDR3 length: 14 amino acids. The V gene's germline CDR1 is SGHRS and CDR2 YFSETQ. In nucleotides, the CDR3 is TGCGCCAGCAGCTTCCCGGACAGGACGACTGAAGCTTTCTTT. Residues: CASSFPDRTTEAFF.

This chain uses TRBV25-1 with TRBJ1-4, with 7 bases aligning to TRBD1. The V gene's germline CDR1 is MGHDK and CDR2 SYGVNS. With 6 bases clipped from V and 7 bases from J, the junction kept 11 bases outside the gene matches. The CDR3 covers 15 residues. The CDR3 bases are TGTGCCAGCAGCTTCGTGAGACAGGGAGGTGAAAAACTGTTTTTT. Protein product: CASSFVRQGGEKLFF.

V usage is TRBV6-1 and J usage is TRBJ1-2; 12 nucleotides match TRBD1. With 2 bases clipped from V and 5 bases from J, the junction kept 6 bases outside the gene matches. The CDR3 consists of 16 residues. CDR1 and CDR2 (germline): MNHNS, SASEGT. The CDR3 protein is CASSETGTGGAYGYTF. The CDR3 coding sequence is TGTGCCAGCAGTGAAACCGGGACAGGGGGCGCGTATGGCTACACCTTC.

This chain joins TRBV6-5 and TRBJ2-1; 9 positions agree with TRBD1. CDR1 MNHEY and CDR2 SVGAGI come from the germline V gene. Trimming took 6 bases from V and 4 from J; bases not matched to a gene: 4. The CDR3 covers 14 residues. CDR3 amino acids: CASSPGTGYNEQFF. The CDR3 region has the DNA TGTGCCAGCAGCCCCGGGACAGGGTACAATGAGCAGTTCTTC.